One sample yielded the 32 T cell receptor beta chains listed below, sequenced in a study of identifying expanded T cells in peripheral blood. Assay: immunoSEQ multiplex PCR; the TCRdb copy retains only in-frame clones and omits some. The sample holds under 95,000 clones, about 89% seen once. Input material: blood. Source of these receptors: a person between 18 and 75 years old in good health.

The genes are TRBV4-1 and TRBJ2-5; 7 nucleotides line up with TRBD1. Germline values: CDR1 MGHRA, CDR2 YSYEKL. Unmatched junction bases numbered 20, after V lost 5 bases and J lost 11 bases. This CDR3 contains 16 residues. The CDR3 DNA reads TGCGCCAGCAGCTCACGTACCCGGGACAGTTCTGAGAAGCAGTACTTC. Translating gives CASSSRTRDSSEKQYF.

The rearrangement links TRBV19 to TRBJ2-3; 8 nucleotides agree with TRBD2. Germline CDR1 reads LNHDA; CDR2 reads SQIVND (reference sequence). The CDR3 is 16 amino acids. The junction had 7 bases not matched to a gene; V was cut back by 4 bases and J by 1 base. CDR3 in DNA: TGTGCCAGTAGTACGCCTTCGCGGGGGGGCACAGATACGCAGTATTTT. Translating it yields CASSTPSRGGTDTQYF.

The CDR3 loop reads CAWSDGLTPNQPQHF. The CDR3 nucleotides read TGTGCCTGGAGTGACGGGCTCACCCCAAATCAGCCCCAGCATTTT. The rearrangement uses TRBV30 and TRBJ1-5; D is ambiguous. The ends were cut back, 1 base at V and 4 bases at J, with 14 bases in the middle. Germline-derived CDR1 and CDR2 are GTSNPN and SVGIG (reference sequence). This CDR3 spans 15 amino acids.

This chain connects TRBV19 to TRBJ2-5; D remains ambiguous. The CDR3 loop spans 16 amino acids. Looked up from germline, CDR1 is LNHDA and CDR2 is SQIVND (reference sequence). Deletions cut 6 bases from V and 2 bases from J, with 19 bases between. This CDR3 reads CASSDPRPGFQETQYF. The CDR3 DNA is TGTGCCAGTAGCGACCCACGGCCGGGTTTTCAAGAGACCCAGTACTTC.

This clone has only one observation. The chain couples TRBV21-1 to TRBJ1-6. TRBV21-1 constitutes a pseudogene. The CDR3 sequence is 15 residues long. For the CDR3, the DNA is TGTGCCAGCAGCAAAGCGCCCCGGACGAATTCACCCCTCCACTTT. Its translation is CASSKAPRTNSPLHF.

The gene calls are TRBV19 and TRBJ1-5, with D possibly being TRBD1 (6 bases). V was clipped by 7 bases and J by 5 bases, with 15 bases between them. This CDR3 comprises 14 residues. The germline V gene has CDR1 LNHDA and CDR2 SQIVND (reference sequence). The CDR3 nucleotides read TGTGCCAGTAAGGGGGGGCAGGCGGATCAGCCCCAGCATTTT. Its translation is CASKGGQADQPQHF.

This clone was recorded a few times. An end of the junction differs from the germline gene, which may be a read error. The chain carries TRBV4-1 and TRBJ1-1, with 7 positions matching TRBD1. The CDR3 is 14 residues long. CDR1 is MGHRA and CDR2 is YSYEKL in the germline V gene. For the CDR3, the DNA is TGCGCCAGCAGCCAATCGACAGGGAACCCTGAAGCTTTCTTT. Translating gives CASSQSTGNPEAFF.

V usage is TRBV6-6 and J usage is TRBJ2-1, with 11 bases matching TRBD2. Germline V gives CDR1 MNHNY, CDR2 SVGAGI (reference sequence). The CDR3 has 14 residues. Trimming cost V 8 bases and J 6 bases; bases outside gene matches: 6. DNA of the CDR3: TGTGCCAGCGGGACTAGCGGAGGCCGCAATGAGCAGTTCTTC. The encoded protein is CASGTSGGRNEQFF.

The chain's CDR3 is CASKGREFQETQYF. The CDR3 region has the DNA TGTGCCAGCAAAGGGCGGGAGTTCCAAGAGACCCAGTACTTC. The chain combines TRBV2 with TRBJ2-5; 7 bases match TRBD2. The CDR3 length is 14 residues. Germline V gene sequence: CDR1 SNHLY, CDR2 FYNNEI. Unmatched junction bases numbered 6, after V lost 7 bases and J lost 1 base.

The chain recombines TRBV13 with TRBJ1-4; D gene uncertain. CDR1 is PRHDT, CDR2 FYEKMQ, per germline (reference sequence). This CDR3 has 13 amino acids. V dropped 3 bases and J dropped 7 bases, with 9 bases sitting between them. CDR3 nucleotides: TGTGCCAGCAGCTTTCCAGCCAGTGAAAAACTGTTTTTT. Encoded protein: CASSFPASEKLFF.

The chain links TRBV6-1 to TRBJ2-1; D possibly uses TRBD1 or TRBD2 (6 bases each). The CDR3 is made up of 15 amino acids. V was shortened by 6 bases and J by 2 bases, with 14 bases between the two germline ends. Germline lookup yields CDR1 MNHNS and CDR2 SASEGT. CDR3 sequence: CASRTPGAPYNEQFF. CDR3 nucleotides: TGTGCCAGCAGGACCCCGGGGGCCCCCTACAATGAGCAGTTCTTC.

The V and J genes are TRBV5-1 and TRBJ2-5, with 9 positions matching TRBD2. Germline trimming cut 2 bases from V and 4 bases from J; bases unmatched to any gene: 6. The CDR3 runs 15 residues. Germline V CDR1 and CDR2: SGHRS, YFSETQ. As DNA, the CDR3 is TGCGCCAGCAGCTTTTTGCGGGGGGGCAGAGAGACCCAGTACTTC. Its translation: CASSFLRGGRETQYF.

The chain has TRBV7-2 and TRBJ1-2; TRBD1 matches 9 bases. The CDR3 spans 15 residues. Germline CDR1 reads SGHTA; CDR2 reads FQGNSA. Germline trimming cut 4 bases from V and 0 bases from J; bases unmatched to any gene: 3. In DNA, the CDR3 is TGTGCCAGCAGCTGGGGACAGGGAGCTAACTATGGCTACACCTTC. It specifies CASSWGQGANYGYTF.

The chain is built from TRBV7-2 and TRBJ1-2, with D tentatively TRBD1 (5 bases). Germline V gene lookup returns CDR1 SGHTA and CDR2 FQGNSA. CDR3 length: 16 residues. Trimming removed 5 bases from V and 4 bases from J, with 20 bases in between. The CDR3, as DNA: TGTGCCAGCAGCCTGGGGGGTTCTGTGGGACCCTATGGCTACACCTTC. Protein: CASSLGGSVGPYGYTF.

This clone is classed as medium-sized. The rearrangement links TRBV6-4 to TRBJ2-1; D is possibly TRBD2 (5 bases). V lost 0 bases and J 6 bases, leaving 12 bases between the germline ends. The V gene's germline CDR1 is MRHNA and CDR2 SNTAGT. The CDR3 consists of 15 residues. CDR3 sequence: CASSDSAGSSNEQFF. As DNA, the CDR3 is TGTGCCAGCAGTGACTCGGCGGGTTCGTCCAATGAGCAGTTCTTC.

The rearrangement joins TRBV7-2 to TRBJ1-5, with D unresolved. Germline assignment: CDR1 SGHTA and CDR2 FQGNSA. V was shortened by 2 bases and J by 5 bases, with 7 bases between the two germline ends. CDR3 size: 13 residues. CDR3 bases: TGTGCCAGCAGCTTAATATGGGATCAGCCCCAGCATTTT. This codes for CASSLIWDQPQHF. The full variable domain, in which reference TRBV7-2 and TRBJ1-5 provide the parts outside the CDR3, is GAGVSQSPSNKVTEKGKDVELRCDPISGHTALYWYRQSLGQGLEFLIYFQGNSAPDKSGLPSDRFSAERTGGSVSTLTIQRTQQEDSAVYLCASSLIWDQPQHFGDGTRLSIL.

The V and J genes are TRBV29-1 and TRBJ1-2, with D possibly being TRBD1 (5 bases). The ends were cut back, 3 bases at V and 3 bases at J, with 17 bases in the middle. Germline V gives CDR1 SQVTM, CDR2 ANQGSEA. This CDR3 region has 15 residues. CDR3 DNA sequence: TGCAGCGTTGACCTTAGGCTAGGACAAGACTATGGCTACACCTTC. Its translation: CSVDLRLGQDYGYTF.

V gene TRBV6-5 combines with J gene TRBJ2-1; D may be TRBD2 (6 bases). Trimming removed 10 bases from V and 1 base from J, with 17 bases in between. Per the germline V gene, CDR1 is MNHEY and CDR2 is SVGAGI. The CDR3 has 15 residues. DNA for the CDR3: TGTGCCAAAATGGTGAAGGGAGGATCCTACAATGAGCAGTTCTTC. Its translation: CAKMVKGGSYNEQFF.

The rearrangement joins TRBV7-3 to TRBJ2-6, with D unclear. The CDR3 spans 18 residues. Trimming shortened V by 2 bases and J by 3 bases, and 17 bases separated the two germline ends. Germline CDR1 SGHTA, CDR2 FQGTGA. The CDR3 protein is CASSLGIGGPFGANVLTF. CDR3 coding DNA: TGTGCCAGCAGCTTAGGTATCGGCGGCCCGTTTGGGGCCAACGTCCTGACTTTC. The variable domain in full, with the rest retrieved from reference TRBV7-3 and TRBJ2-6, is GAGVSQTPSNKVTEKGKYVELRCDPISGHTALYWYRQSLGQGPEFLIYFQGTGAADDSGLPNDRFFAVRPEGSVSTLKIQRTERGDSAVYLCASSLGIGGPFGANVLTFGAGSRLTVL.

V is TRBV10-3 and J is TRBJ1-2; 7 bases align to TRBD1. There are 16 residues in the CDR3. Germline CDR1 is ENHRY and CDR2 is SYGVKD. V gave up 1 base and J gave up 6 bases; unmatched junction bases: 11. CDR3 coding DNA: TGTGCCATCAGTGAGTTGACAGGGAAAGAAACCCATGGCTACACCTTC. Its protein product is CAISELTGKETHGYTF.

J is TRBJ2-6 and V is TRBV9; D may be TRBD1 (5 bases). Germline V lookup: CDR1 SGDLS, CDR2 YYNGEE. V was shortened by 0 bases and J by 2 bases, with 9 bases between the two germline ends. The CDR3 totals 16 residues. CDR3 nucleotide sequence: TGTGCCAGCAGCGTAGACCCAGGGCCTGGGGCCAACGTCCTGACTTTC. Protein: CASSVDPGPGANVLTF. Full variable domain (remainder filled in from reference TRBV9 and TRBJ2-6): DSGVTQTPKHLITATGQRVTLRCSPRSGDLSVYWYQQSLDQGLQFLIQYYNGEERAKGNILERFSAQQFPDLHSELNLSSLELGDSALYFCASSVDPGPGANVLTFGAGSRLTVL.

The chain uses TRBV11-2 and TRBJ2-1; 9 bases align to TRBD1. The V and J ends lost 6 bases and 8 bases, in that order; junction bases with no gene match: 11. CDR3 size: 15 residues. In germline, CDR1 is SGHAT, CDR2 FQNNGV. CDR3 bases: TGTGCCAGCAGTCAAGGGACAGGGCTTTTCGATGAGCAGTTCTTC. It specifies CASSQGTGLFDEQFF.

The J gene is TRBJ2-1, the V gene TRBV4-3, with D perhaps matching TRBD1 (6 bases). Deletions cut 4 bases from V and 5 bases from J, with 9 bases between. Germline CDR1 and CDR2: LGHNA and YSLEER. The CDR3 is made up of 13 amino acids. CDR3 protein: CASSPNRDNEQFF. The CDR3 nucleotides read TGCGCCAGCAGCCCGAACAGGGACAATGAGCAGTTCTTC.

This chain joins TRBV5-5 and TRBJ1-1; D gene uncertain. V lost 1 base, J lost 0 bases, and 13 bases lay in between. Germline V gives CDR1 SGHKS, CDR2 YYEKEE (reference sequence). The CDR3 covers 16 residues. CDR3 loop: CASSLRGLNMNTEAFF. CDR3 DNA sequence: TGTGCCAGCAGCTTGCGTGGCCTTAATATGAACACTGAAGCTTTCTTT.

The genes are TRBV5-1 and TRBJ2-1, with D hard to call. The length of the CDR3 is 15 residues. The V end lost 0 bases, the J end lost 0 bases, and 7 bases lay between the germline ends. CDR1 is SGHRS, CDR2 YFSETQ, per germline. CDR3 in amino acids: CASSLAQSSYNEQFF. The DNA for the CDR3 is TGCGCCAGCAGCTTGGCTCAAAGCTCCTACAATGAGCAGTTCTTC.

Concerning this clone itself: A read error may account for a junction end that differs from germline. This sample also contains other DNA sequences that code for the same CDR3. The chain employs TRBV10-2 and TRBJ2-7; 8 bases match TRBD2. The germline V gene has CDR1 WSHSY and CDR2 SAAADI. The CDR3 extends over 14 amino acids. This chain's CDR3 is CASSDSGGVYEQYF. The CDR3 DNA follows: TGCGCCAGCAGCGACAGCGGGGGAGTATACGAACAGTACTTC.

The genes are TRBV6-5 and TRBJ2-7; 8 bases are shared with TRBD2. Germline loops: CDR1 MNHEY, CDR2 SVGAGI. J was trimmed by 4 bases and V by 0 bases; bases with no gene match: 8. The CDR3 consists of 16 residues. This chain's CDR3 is CASSYSYAGGQYEQYF. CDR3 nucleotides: TGTGCCAGCAGTTACTCCTATGCGGGAGGCCAGTACGAGCAGTACTTC.

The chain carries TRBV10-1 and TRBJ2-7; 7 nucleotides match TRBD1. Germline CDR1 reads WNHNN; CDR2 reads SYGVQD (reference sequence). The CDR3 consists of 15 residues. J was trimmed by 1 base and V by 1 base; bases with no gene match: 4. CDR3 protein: CASSEWGTDSYEQYF. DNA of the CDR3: TGCGCCAGCAGTGAGTGGGGGACAGATTCCTACGAGCAGTACTTC.

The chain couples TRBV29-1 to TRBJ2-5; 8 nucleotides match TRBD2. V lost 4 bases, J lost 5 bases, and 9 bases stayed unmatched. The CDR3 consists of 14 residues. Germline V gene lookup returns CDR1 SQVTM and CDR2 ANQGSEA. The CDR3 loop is CSVVPRSGSETQYF. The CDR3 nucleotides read TGCAGCGTTGTTCCCCGAAGCGGGAGTGAGACCCAGTACTTC. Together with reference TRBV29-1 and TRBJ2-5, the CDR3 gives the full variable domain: SAVISQKPSRDICQRGTSLTIQCQVDSQVTMMFWYRQQPGQSLTLIATANQGSEATYESGFVIDKFPISRPNLTFSTLTVSNMSPEDSSIYLCSVVPRSGSETQYFGPGTRLLVL.

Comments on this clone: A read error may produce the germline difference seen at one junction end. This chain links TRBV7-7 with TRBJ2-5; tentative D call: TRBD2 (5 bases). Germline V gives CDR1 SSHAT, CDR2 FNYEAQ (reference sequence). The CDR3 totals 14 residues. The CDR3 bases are TGTGCTAGCAGCTTAGCGCAGGTGTCGGAGACCCAGTACTTC. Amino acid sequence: CASSLAQVSETQYF. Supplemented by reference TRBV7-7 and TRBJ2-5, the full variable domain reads GAGVSQSPRYKVTKRGQDVTLRCDPISSHATLYWYQQALGQGPEFLTYFNYEAQPDKSGLPSDRFSAERPEGSISTLTIQRTEQRDSAMYRCASSLAQVSETQYFGPGTRLLVL.

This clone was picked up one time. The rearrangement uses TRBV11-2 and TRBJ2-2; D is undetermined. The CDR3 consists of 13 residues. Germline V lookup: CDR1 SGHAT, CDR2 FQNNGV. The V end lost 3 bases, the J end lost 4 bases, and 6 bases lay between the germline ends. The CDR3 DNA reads TGTGCCAGCAGCTTTGGGTCCACCGGGGAGCTGTTTTTT. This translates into CASSFGSTGELFF.

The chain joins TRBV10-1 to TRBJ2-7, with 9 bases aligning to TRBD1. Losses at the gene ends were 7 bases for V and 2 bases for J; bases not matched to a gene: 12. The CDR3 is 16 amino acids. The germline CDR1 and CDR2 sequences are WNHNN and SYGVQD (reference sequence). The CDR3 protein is CASTPGTGKGPYEQYF. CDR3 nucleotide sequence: TGCGCCAGCACCCCCGGGACAGGGAAAGGCCCCTACGAGCAGTACTTC.